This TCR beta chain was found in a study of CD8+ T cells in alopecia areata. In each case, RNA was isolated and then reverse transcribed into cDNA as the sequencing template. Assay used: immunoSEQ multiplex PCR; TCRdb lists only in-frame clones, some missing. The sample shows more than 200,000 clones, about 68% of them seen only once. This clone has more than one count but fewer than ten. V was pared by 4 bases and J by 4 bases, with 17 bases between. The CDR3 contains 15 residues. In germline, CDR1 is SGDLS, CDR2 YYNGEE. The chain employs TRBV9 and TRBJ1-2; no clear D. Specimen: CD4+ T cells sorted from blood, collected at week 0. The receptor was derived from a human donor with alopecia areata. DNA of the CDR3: TGTGCCAGCAGCCTCCGGAGAAGCTGGGGCTATGGCTACACCTTC. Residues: CASSLRRSWGYGYTF.